The 16 T cell receptor beta chains below were found in one sample sequenced in a study of blood T cell repertoires in COVID-19. Generated by immunoSEQ multiplex PCR, the TCRdb table keeps only in-frame clones and is missing some. The sample has under 300,000 clones; approximately 88% are singletons. Source material: peripheral blood. These TCRs come from a woman aged 35 to 49 who had recovered from COVID-19.

The genes are TRBV18 and TRBJ2-5; 9 bases fit TRBD2. This CDR3 region has 16 residues. CDR1 and CDR2 (germline): KGHSH, LQKENI. Trimming at V came to 4 bases and at J to 5 bases, leaving 11 bases not matched to a gene. This CDR3 reads CASSQSGTSFEETQYF. DNA of the CDR3: TGTGCCAGCTCACAATCCGGGACTAGCTTTGAGGAGACCCAGTACTTC. The whole variable domain, remainder taken from reference TRBV18 and TRBJ2-5, is NAGVMQNPRHLVRRRGQEARLRCSPMKGHSHVYWYRQLPEEGLKFMVYLQKENIIDESGMPKERFSAEFPKEGPSILRIQQVVRGDSAAYFCASSQSGTSFEETQYFGPGTRLLVL.

This clone showed up just once. This rearrangement joins TRBV24-1 to TRBJ1-1; D remains unclear. Between the trimmed V and J ends, which lost 3 bases and 10 bases, there was a span of 11 bases. CDR1 KGHDR and CDR2 SFDVKD come from the germline V gene. The CDR3 extends over 12 amino acids. The CDR3 is CATSDPVSGAFF. The CDR3 DNA reads as TGTGCCACCAGTGATCCAGTTTCAGGAGCTTTCTTT.

V and J are TRBV24-1 and TRBJ1-5; 9 bases map to TRBD1. V lost 4 bases to trimming and J lost 6 bases; unmatched junction nucleotides: 9. Germline values: CDR1 KGHDR, CDR2 SFDVKD. CDR3 length equals 16 residues. In DNA, the CDR3 is TGTGCCACCAGTGACCCTAGGACAGGGGACGTTCAGCCCCAGCATTTT. Its translation is CATSDPRTGDVQPQHF.

V gene TRBV2 combines with J gene TRBJ2-5; no firm D call. The CDR3 covers 14 residues. V lost 4 bases to trimming and J lost 2 bases, with 11 bases between them. Germline CDR1 reads SNHLY; CDR2 reads FYNNEI. The CDR3: CASSVALPQETQYF. The CDR3 region has the DNA TGTGCCAGCAGTGTTGCACTACCACAAGAGACCCAGTACTTC.

This rearrangement joins TRBV7-2 to TRBJ2-4, with a tentative D call TRBD2 (6 bases). V lost 5 bases, J lost 3 bases, and 20 bases lay in between. Looked up from germline, CDR1 is SGHTA and CDR2 is FQGNSA. This CDR3 spans 17 amino acids. CDR3 protein: CASSLPLGGSVKNIQYF. The CDR3 DNA reads TGTGCCAGCAGCCTACCGTTGGGGGGTTCGGTCAAAAACATTCAGTACTTC.

V gene TRBV14 combines with J gene TRBJ2-7; 14 nucleotides match TRBD2. The CDR3 has 14 amino acids. CDR1 is SGHDN and CDR2 is FVKESK in the germline V gene. The ends lost 9 bases at V and 7 bases at J; junction bases unmatched: 8. Here the CDR3 DNA reads TGTGCCAGTCGTGGGACTAGCGGGAGTTATGAGCAGTACTTC. Its translation is CASRGTSGSYEQYF.

The genes are TRBV6-1 and TRBJ2-1; 13 positions match TRBD2. J gave up 5 bases and V 4 bases, and 8 bases lay outside the gene matches. This CDR3 has 17 amino acids. Per germline, CDR1 MNHNS and CDR2 SASEGT. CDR3 nucleotide sequence: TGTGCCAGCAGTGCACTAGCGGGAGGGGGTGGCGACAATGAGCAGTTCTTC. This sequence encodes CASSALAGGGGDNEQFF.

This chain uses TRBV2 with TRBJ2-3; 11 bases are shared with TRBD2. After removal of 3 bases from V and 6 bases from J, the junction contained 11 bases not matched to a gene. CDR3 length: 17 amino acids. The V gene's germline CDR1 is SNHLY and CDR2 FYNNEI. The CDR3 loop is CASSDGVSTSGTDTQYF. CDR3 nucleotides: TGTGCCAGCAGTGATGGAGTCTCGACTAGCGGGACTGATACGCAGTATTTT.

The chain uses TRBV18 and TRBJ1-1, with 9 positions matching TRBD1. Trimming took 6 bases from V and 5 from J; bases not matched to a gene: 7. This CDR3 has 14 amino acids. The germline CDR1 and CDR2 sequences are KGHSH and LQKENI. In DNA form, the CDR3 reads TGTGCCAGCTCGTGGGACAGGGAAGTGACTGAAGCTTTCTTT. Encoded protein: CASSWDREVTEAFF.

The V and J genes are TRBV7-8 and TRBJ1-1; TRBD1 matches 12 bases. CDR3 length: 19 amino acids. The J segment lost 3 bases and the V segment lost 5 bases, leaving 16 bases of the junction unmatched. Per germline, CDR1 SGHVS and CDR2 FQNEAQ. The CDR3 DNA is TGTGCCAGCAGCCGGGGGTATGGGACAGGGGGCGATCCGGACACTGAAGCTTTCTTT. Encoded protein: CASSRGYGTGGDPDTEAFF.

The rearrangement uses TRBV7-6 and TRBJ2-2; TRBD2 matches at 8 bases. CDR3 length: 17 amino acids. Germline CDR1 SGHVS, CDR2 FNYEAQ. The ends lost 5 bases at V and 5 bases at J; junction bases unmatched: 13. In nucleotides, the CDR3 is TGTGCCAGCAGCGCCACCGTAACTAGCGGTCCAACCGGGGAGCTGTTTTTT. It encodes CASSATVTSGPTGELFF.

This clone occurred once. This chain links TRBV11-3 with TRBJ2-7; tentatively, D is TRBD2 (5 bases). V dropped 4 bases and J dropped 4 bases, with 11 bases sitting between them. This CDR3 is built from 13 residues. Germline lookup yields CDR1 SGHNT and CDR2 YENEEA. The CDR3 here is CASSSGNPYEQYF. The CDR3 nucleotides are TGTGCCAGCAGCTCCGGGAATCCTTACGAGCAGTACTTC.

The chain employs TRBV19 and TRBJ2-3; the D gene is possibly TRBD1 (5 bases). The V and J ends lost 5 bases and 1 base respectively, with 16 bases between them. The germline gives CDR1 LNHDA, CDR2 SQIVND (reference sequence). The CDR3 contains 16 residues. In nucleotides, the CDR3 is TGTGCCAGTAGTCCTTCAGGGTTAGGGGGCACAGATACGCAGTATTTT. Protein: CASSPSGLGGTDTQYF. The full variable domain, in which reference TRBV19 and TRBJ2-3 provide the parts outside the CDR3, is DGGITQSPKYLFRKEGQNVTLSCEQNLNHDAMYWYRQDPGQGLRLIYYSQIVNDFQKGDIAEGYSVSREKKESFPLTVTSAQKNPTAFYLCASSPSGLGGTDTQYFGPGTRLTVL.

Remarks on this clone: The same CDR3 can be traced to other DNA sequences in this sample. The DNA for the CDR3 is TGTGCCAGCTCACCAAGCAGGGACACTGAAGCTTTCTTT. Protein sequence: CASSPSRDTEAFF. The chain combines TRBV18 with TRBJ1-1, with D possibly TRBD1 on 5 matching bases. CDR3 length equals 13 residues. V dropped 2 bases and J dropped 3 bases, with 7 bases sitting between them. The germline gives CDR1 KGHSH, CDR2 LQKENI.

This chain joins TRBV24-1 and TRBJ2-1; TRBD2 aligns across 8 bases. Germline CDR1 KGHDR, CDR2 SFDVKD. The V and J ends lost 6 bases and 6 bases, in that order; junction bases with no gene match: 9. The CDR3 totals 15 residues. CDR3 in DNA: TGTGCCACCAGTCCCGGGACTAGTATTTTCAATGAGCAGTTCTTC. Its translation: CATSPGTSIFNEQFF.

The V gene is TRBV19, the J gene TRBJ1-2; tentatively, D is TRBD1 (5 bases). The CDR3 sequence is 15 residues long. V was cut by 3 bases and J by 2 bases, with 13 bases left in between. CDR1 LNHDA and CDR2 SQIVND come from the germline V gene (reference sequence). The CDR3 spells CASSIGDSPNYGYTF. The CDR3 coding sequence is TGTGCCAGTAGTATTGGGGACTCTCCCAACTATGGCTACACCTTC.